The sequence of this T cell receptor (beta chain) was determined in a study of type 1 regulatory T cells. Whole-study context: This in vitro CD4 product, T-allo10, is enriched for Tr1 cells and alloantigen-specific. Study outcomes and limitations: Compared with non-Tr1 cells, Tr1 cells showed a narrower TCR repertoire.

In this sample, this clonotype turned up a few times. The antigen remains unidentified. MiXCR was run by TCRdb on the reads, yielding one entry per CDR3 protein. This table holds 63,000 or so distinct CDR3 sequences, more than 45% found once. Sequenced sample: cultured non-Tr1 T cells, either the whole culture or a sorted T cell fraction (not recorded which). The clonotype originates from a human donor in good health.

As DNA, the CDR3 is TGTGCCAGCAGTTATGGGGGTACCAATCAGCCCCAGCATTTT. Translation: CASSYGGTNQPQHF. The chain is built from TRBV28 and TRBJ1-5; a possible D gene is TRBD1 (5 bases). The CDR3 runs 14 residues. The V end lost 4 bases, the J end lost 3 bases, and 10 bases lay between the germline ends. Germline CDR1 and CDR2: MDHEN and SYDVKM.